These T cell receptor beta chains were read from a single sample in a study of sequential checkpoint blockade in melanoma. The protocol was immunoSEQ multiplex PCR, while the TCRdb copy is restricted to in-frame clones and leaves out a portion. The repertoire consists of fewer than 9,500 clones, with 20% to 25% occurring once and the leading ten covering around 14%. The sequenced sample was tumor tissue (inferred from file names), obtained from a patient given nivolumab and ipilimumab in sequence. All receptors come from a human donor with melanoma. Both conserved end residues are trimmed from each CDR3.

V gene	J gene	CDR3 protein
TRBV6-8	TRBJ2-1	ASSYSTSGGLPYNEQF
TRBV4-1	TRBJ2-1	ASSLGLANEQF
TRBV6-8	TRBJ2-2	ASRPTGNTGELF
TRBV25-1	TRBJ1-2	ASSASQVNYGYT
TRBV29-1	TRBJ1-2	SVEALHSGQNYGYT
TRBV11-1	TRBJ2-6	ASRPERAQIGANVLT
TRBV14	TRBJ1-6	ASSQEAGVHSPLH
TRBV11-3	TRBJ2-3	ASSQTSGGPHSDTQY
TRBV18	TRBJ1-2	ASSITSRDFGYGYT
TRBV11-3	TRBJ2-5	ASSPGGGRETQY
TRBV11-3	TRBJ1-2	ASSLGSTASGSGYT
TRBV11-3	TRBJ2-7	ASSLGGGSHLSYEQY
TRBV7-2	TRBJ2-3	ASSPDQGDTQY
TRBV11-3	TRBJ2-5	ASNARSLLETQY
TRBV9	TRBJ2-1	ASSEGVWMGYYNEQF
TRBV6-8	TRBJ1-2	ASSYTGGEDGYT
TRBV6-8	TRBJ2-2	ASSRGANTGELF
TRBV15	TRBJ1-6	ATSKTKTGKSSSPLH
TRBV29-1	TRBJ2-7	SVEKTGPYEQY
TRBV11-3	TRBJ1-1	ASSLGRGNTEAF
TRBV11-3	TRBJ2-2	ASSLGPSRNTGELF
TRBV7-6	TRBJ2-3	ASSRVPGWKDTQY
TRBV19	TRBJ2-4	ASSIPYLDRGDIQY
TRBV11-3	TRBJ2-1	ASSHAPSGQGWNEQF
TRBV11-3	TRBJ2-2	ASSLWRGRSTGELF
TRBV19	TRBJ2-5	ASSIGQGYQETQY
TRBV14	TRBJ1-1	ASTPGGATRTLNTEAF
TRBV29-1	TRBJ1-3	SVGLAGTGNTIY
TRBV12-5	TRBJ1-6	ASGLQERESTYNSPLH
TRBV9	TRBJ1-2	ASSVDPDNYGYT
TRBV9	TRBJ1-4	ASSSQNGNEKLF
TRBV15	TRBJ1-6	ATSRDSSYNSPLH
TRBV10-2	TRBJ1-1	ASGRTPESLGAF
TRBV23-1	TRBJ2-2	ASSQDQQGNTGELF
TRBV9	TRBJ2-5	ASTGQGARTGSQY
TRBV28	TRBJ2-3	ASSVRGGTDTQY
TRBV29-1	TRBJ2-6	SVRGSGANVLT
TRBV19	TRBJ1-1	ASSSRTALNTEAF
TRBV5-1	TRBJ1-3	ASSFTGAQGNTIY
TRBV5-1	TRBJ2-3	ASSSSGGTSTDTQY
TRBV19	TRBJ2-1	ASSMADTTYNEQF
TRBV28	TRBJ1-2	ASRTMGQSNYGYT
TRBV28	TRBJ1-1	ASSFLAGAASEAF
TRBV28	TRBJ1-2	ASSLTPRWPFNYGYT
TRBV25-1	TRBJ1-1	ASSEWGQNTEAF
TRBV9	TRBJ2-2	ASSVREDTGELF
TRBV11-3	TRBJ2-1	ASSLTGGRNEQF
TRBV6-8	TRBJ2-1	ASSTNRQGWKYNEQF
TRBV19	TRBJ1-2	ASSIWDGISYGYT
TRBV11-3	TRBJ1-1	ASSLVLRHTEAF
TRBV7-5	TRBJ2-3	ASSPTGGGAKDTQY
TRBV28	TRBJ1-4	ASSNTDNEKLF
TRBV9	TRBJ1-5	ASSVERWPQH
TRBV11-3	TRBJ2-7	ASSLRNEGTGKDY